These 30 T cell receptor beta chains share one sample of origin, sequenced in a study of immune evolution from preneoplasia to lung adenocarcinoma. The assay was immunoSEQ multiplex PCR, and TCRdb's table has in-frame clones only and misses some. Here the sample spans about 4,700 clones, about 80% being singletons. The sequenced material came from FFPE minimally invasive lung adenocarcinoma tissue. These receptors all come from a person between 55 and 80 years old with lung adenocarcinoma.

The chain couples TRBV29-1 to TRBJ1-1, with unresolved D. CDR1 is SQVTM and CDR2 is ANQGSEA in the germline V gene. Trimming shortened V by 6 bases and J by 6 bases, and 8 bases separated the two germline ends. This CDR3 is built from 10 residues. CDR3 DNA: TGCAGCGTCTCCATTGCTGAAGCTTTCTTT. Amino acids: CSVSIAEAFF.

This clone appeared once. The CDR3 spells CSARSGDGYTF. The CDR3 DNA reads TGCAGTGCTAGATCGGGGGATGGCTACACCTTC. The chain joins TRBV20-1 to TRBJ1-2; a possible D gene is TRBD1 (5 bases). V was shortened by 2 bases and J by 6 bases, with 7 bases between the two germline ends. Germline V lookup: CDR1 DFQATT, CDR2 SNEGSKA (reference sequence). The CDR3 is 11 amino acids.

The chain combines TRBV5-4 with TRBJ1-1; 10 bases are a match to TRBD1. The CDR3 has 13 amino acids. The junction had 7 bases not matched to a gene; V was cut back by 5 bases and J by 9 bases. Germline V lookup: CDR1 SGHNT, CDR2 YYREEE (reference sequence). The CDR3 coding sequence is TGTGCCAGCAGTTACCGGGACAGGGGTAAAGCTTTCTTT. Its translation is CASSYRDRGKAFF.

The chain couples TRBV5-6 to TRBJ2-3; 9 positions agree with TRBD2. V was pared by 3 bases and J by 4 bases, with 9 bases of the junction left unmatched. This CDR3 region has 16 residues. Germline V CDR1 and CDR2: SGHDT, YYEEEE. The CDR3, as DNA: TGTGCCAGCAGCTGGACCCTAGCGGGAAGGGCAGATACGCAGTATTTT. This translates into CASSWTLAGRADTQYF.

The chain recombines TRBV19 with TRBJ2-3, with 9 positions matching TRBD2. With 0 bases clipped from V and 6 bases from J, the junction kept 4 bases outside the gene matches. CDR3 length: 15 residues. Germline V gene data show CDR1 as LNHDA and CDR2 as SQIVND (reference sequence). CDR3 nucleotide sequence: TGTGCCAGTAGTATAGATGCGGGAGGGGTGGATACGCAGTATTTT. This codes for CASSIDAGGVDTQYF. The variable domain in full, with the rest retrieved from reference TRBV19 and TRBJ2-3, is DGGITQSPKYLFRKEGQNVTLSCEQNLNHDAMYWYRQDPGQGLRLIYYSQIVNDFQKGDIAEGYSVSREKKESFPLTVTSAQKNPTAFYLCASSIDAGGVDTQYFGPGTRLTVL.

The chain links TRBV29-1 to TRBJ1-1, with D possibly matching TRBD1 (5 bases). V was shortened by 6 bases and J by 1 base, with 12 bases between the two germline ends. This CDR3 spans 13 amino acids. CDR1 and CDR2 (germline): SQVTM, ANQGSEA. The chain's CDR3 is CSVGKTANTEAFF. The DNA of the CDR3 is TGCAGCGTCGGGAAGACAGCGAACACTGAAGCTTTCTTT. Supplemented by reference TRBV29-1 and TRBJ1-1, the full variable domain reads SAVISQKPSRDICQRGTSLTIQCQVDSQVTMMFWYRQQPGQSLTLIATANQGSEATYESGFVIDKFPISRPNLTFSTLTVSNMSPEDSSIYLCSVGKTANTEAFFGQGTRLTVV.

This chain joins TRBV7-8 and TRBJ2-4, with 8 bases fitting TRBD1. The CDR3 extends over 15 amino acids. Per germline, CDR1 SGHVS and CDR2 FQNEAQ. The ends lost 4 bases at V and 4 bases at J; junction bases unmatched: 6. This CDR3 reads CASSSRGTGKNIQYF. The CDR3 DNA is TGTGCCAGCAGCTCTAGAGGGACAGGAAAAAACATTCAGTACTTC.

The V gene is TRBV19, the J gene TRBJ1-5, with 8 nucleotides matching TRBD1. The CDR3 runs 16 residues. Trimming cost V 7 bases and J 4 bases; bases outside gene matches: 12. Germline V gene lookup returns CDR1 LNHDA and CDR2 SQIVND (reference sequence). The CDR3 sequence is CASKHRGQGGNQPQHF. CDR3 bases: TGTGCCAGTAAGCACCGCGGACAGGGAGGGAATCAGCCCCAGCATTTT.

The chain has TRBV2 and TRBJ2-5, with 8 bases that match TRBD2. The V segment lost 1 base and the J segment 4 bases; nucleotides outside the gene matches: 5. Germline loops: CDR1 SNHLY, CDR2 FYNNEI. The CDR3 is 15 residues long. CDR3 protein: CASSEVGSGAETQYF. The CDR3 coding sequence is TGTGCCAGCAGTGAAGTAGGTAGCGGGGCAGAGACCCAGTACTTC.

In DNA, the CDR3 is TGTGCCAGCAGTTTGTCCCTGTCCGAGGTTGTCTACTATGGCTACACCTTC. Protein: CASSLSLSEVVYYGYTF. The V gene is TRBV28, the J gene TRBJ1-2; D remains unclear. V was pared by 3 bases and J by 3 bases, with 20 bases between. This CDR3 contains 17 residues. From germline, CDR1 is MDHEN and CDR2 SYDVKM.

The gene calls are TRBV9 and TRBJ1-1; 9 nucleotides line up with TRBD1. The CDR3 covers 16 residues. Germline V gene sequence: CDR1 SGDLS, CDR2 YYNGEE. The trim removed 4 bases at V and 3 bases at J, leaving 10 bases unmatched. The CDR3 DNA sequence: TGTGCCAGCAGCCCTCGACAGGGGGGGTTCGACACTGAAGCTTTCTTT. This codes for CASSPRQGGFDTEAFF.

J is TRBJ2-7 and V is TRBV6-6; D may be TRBD1 (5 bases). The ends were cut back, 2 bases at V and 3 bases at J, with 8 bases in the middle. The CDR3 consists of 13 residues. Germline values: CDR1 MNHNY, CDR2 SVGAGI (reference sequence). The CDR3 DNA reads TGTGCCAGCAGTTACGGCAGGGACTACGAGCAGTACTTC. Amino acids: CASSYGRDYEQYF.

CDR3 region: CASSGVDRGLTDTQYF. The CDR3 DNA is TGTGCCAGCAGTGGCGTGGACAGGGGCCTCACAGATACGCAGTATTTT. V usage is TRBV6-1 and J usage is TRBJ2-3; TRBD1 matches 9 bases. Germline assignment: CDR1 MNHNS and CDR2 SASEGT. The CDR3 runs to 16 residues. Trimming removed 4 bases from V and 2 bases from J; junction bases left unmatched: 7.

The V and J genes are TRBV6-6 and TRBJ2-7, with D possibly being TRBD2 (6 bases). V lost 5 bases, J lost 5 bases, and 13 bases lay in between. The CDR3 runs 13 residues. Looked up from germline, CDR1 is MNHNY and CDR2 is SVGAGI (reference sequence). In nucleotides, the CDR3 is TGTGCCAGCAGTGGGGGAGGCGGCGACGAGCAGTACTTC. The encoded protein is CASSGGGGDEQYF.

The V gene is TRBV5-4, the J gene TRBJ2-1, with D possibly TRBD2 on 5 matching bases. Trimming pared 4 bases from V and 6 bases from J, leaving 17 bases between. The CDR3 is made up of 15 amino acids. The germline gives CDR1 SGHNT, CDR2 YYREEE (reference sequence). CDR3 protein: CASSPGRENLNEQFF. The CDR3 DNA is TGTGCCAGCAGCCCCGGTAGGGAGAACCTCAATGAGCAGTTCTTC.

The chain carries TRBV15 and TRBJ2-2, with 8 bases identical to TRBD2. Germline V gives CDR1 LNHNV, CDR2 YYDKDF (reference sequence). J gave up 6 bases and V 0 bases, and 9 bases lay outside the gene matches. The CDR3 sequence is 17 residues long. The CDR3 here is CATSRDLASGPAGELFF. CDR3 DNA: TGTGCCACCAGCAGAGATTTGGCTAGCGGGCCGGCCGGGGAGCTGTTTTTT.

This clone has just a few counts. The chain joins TRBV30 to TRBJ1-1, with 8 bases identical to TRBD1. V dropped 4 bases and J dropped 4; count of bases not matched to a gene: 14. The CDR3 is made up of 16 amino acids. CDR1 GTSNPN and CDR2 SVGIG come from the germline V gene (reference sequence). CDR3 protein: CAWNQRQGAWGTEAFF. DNA for the CDR3: TGTGCCTGGAACCAACGGCAGGGGGCTTGGGGCACTGAAGCTTTCTTT.

On this clone: A much larger clone differs by one base, so this may be a read error. Other DNA sequences in the same sample also yield this CDR3. The chain uses TRBV9 and TRBJ1-3; the D gene is possibly TRBD1 (5 bases). CDR3 size: 17 residues. Germline lookup yields CDR1 SGDLS and CDR2 YYNGEE. The chain's CDR3 is CASSVELWGDSGNTIYF. In DNA form, the CDR3 reads TGTGCCAGCAGCGTCGAACTATGGGGGGATTCTGGAAACACTATATATTTT.

The rearrangement uses TRBV2 and TRBJ2-5; no clear D gene. The CDR3 sequence is 11 residues long. The V and J ends lost 3 bases and 10 bases respectively, with 9 bases between them. Germline loops: CDR1 SNHLY, CDR2 FYNNEI. CDR3 sequence (DNA): TGTGCCAGCAGTGATAGCCTAGACCAGTACTTC. Translating it yields CASSDSLDQYF. The whole variable domain, filled in from reference TRBV2 and TRBJ2-5, reads EPEVTQTPSHQVTQMGQEVILRCVPISNHLYFYWYRQILGQKVEFLVSFYNNEISEKSEIFDDQFSVERPDGSNFTLKIRSTKLEDSAMYFCASSDSLDQYFGPGTRLLVL.

The chain combines TRBV29-1 with TRBJ1-3; the match to TRBD1 covers 8 bases. The CDR3 loop spans 15 amino acids. Germline V lookup: CDR1 SQVTM, CDR2 ANQGSEA. The V segment lost 5 bases and the J segment 2 bases; nucleotides outside the gene matches: 8. CDR3 residues: CSVIDRGVPGNTIYF. The CDR3 nucleotides are TGCAGCGTTATAGACAGGGGCGTTCCTGGAAACACCATATATTTT. Combining the CDR3 with reference TRBV29-1 and TRBJ1-3 gives the whole variable domain SAVISQKPSRDICQRGTSLTIQCQVDSQVTMMFWYRQQPGQSLTLIATANQGSEATYESGFVIDKFPISRPNLTFSTLTVSNMSPEDSSIYLCSVIDRGVPGNTIYFGEGSWLTVV.

The V gene is TRBV6-5, the J gene TRBJ2-3, with 9 bases identical to TRBD2. J gave up 5 bases and V 2 bases, and 8 bases lay outside the gene matches. The CDR3 is made up of 16 amino acids. Per the germline V gene, CDR1 is MNHEY and CDR2 is SVGAGI. CDR3 region: CASSYVGLAGRDTQYF. CDR3 nucleotide sequence: TGTGCCAGCAGTTACGTTGGGCTAGCGGGACGAGATACGCAGTATTTT.

This chain joins TRBV2 and TRBJ2-7; perhaps TRBD1 as D (6 bases). The V gene's germline CDR1 is SNHLY and CDR2 FYNNEI. The length of the CDR3 is 13 residues. Trimming shortened V by 7 bases and J by 4 bases, and 14 bases separated the two germline ends. This chain's CDR3 is CASNGGPGYEQYF. As DNA, the CDR3 is TGTGCCAGCAATGGGGGCCCAGGTTACGAGCAGTACTTC.

The chain carries TRBV7-9 and TRBJ1-1; D remains unclear. The CDR3 totals 13 residues. Germline CDR1 is SEHNR and CDR2 is FQNEAQ (reference sequence). Trimming left V 5 bases short and J 6 bases short, with 13 bases between. The DNA for the CDR3 is TGTGCCAGCAGCCCGCAGCAGATGTCTGAAGCTTTCTTT. It specifies CASSPQQMSEAFF. The full variable domain, with the rest looked up from reference TRBV7-9 and TRBJ1-1, is DTGVSQNPRHKITKRGQNVTFRCDPISEHNRLYWYRQTLGQGPEFLTYFQNEAQLEKSRLLSDRFSAERPKGSFSTLEIQRTEQGDSAMYLCASSPQQMSEAFFGQGTRLTVV.

This clone was seen more than once but under ten times. The V call is TRBV7-6, the J call TRBJ1-4; 9 bases line up with TRBD1. Germline V gene data show CDR1 as SGHVS and CDR2 as FNYEAQ. The CDR3 length is 16 residues. Trimming took 1 base from V and 4 from J; bases not matched to a gene: 4. The CDR3 sequence: CASSLGGTGSNEKLFF. CDR3 DNA sequence: TGTGCCAGCAGCTTAGGAGGGACAGGGAGTAATGAAAAACTGTTTTTT.

This clone was seen only once. The chain recombines TRBV4-1 with TRBJ1-3; D is possibly TRBD1 (6 bases). The CDR3 has 15 residues. With 5 bases removed from V and 0 bases from J, the gap between germline ends came to 11 bases. The V gene's germline CDR1 is MGHRA and CDR2 YSYEKL. CDR3 coding DNA: TGCGCCAGCAGCGTAACAGGGTCCTCTGGAAACACCATATATTTT. It is translated as CASSVTGSSGNTIYF.

The chain combines TRBV19 with TRBJ2-6; D gene ambiguous. Per germline, CDR1 LNHDA and CDR2 SQIVND (reference sequence). This CDR3 has 14 residues. V shed 3 bases and J shed 4 bases, with 7 bases lying between them. CDR3 DNA sequence: TGTGCCAGTAGTATGGCGAGAGGGGCCAACGTCCTGACTTTC. This gives the protein CASSMARGANVLTF.

This clone showed up just a few times. This chain connects TRBV2 to TRBJ1-2, with a tentative D call TRBD1 (5 bases). CDR1 and CDR2 from the germline V gene are SNHLY and FYNNEI. The germline V and J ends were trimmed by 1 base and 4 bases, with 7 bases remaining between them. This CDR3 has 13 amino acids. CDR3 amino acids: CASSEEGSYGYTF. CDR3 coding DNA: TGTGCCAGCAGTGAAGAGGGGTCCTATGGCTACACCTTC.

The gene calls are TRBV6-1 and TRBJ2-7; D is perhaps TRBD1 or TRBD2 (5 bases each). The CDR3 has 14 residues. Germline CDR1 is MNHNS and CDR2 is SASEGT. The V gene lost 0 bases and the J gene lost 3 bases, with 9 bases spanning the gap. This chain's CDR3 is CASSEAGTVYEQYF. In nucleotides, the CDR3 is TGTGCCAGCAGTGAAGCCGGGACGGTCTACGAGCAGTACTTC.

The J gene is TRBJ1-4, the V gene TRBV7-2, with D possibly TRBD1 on 5 matching bases. Germline CDR1 and CDR2: SGHTA and FQGNSA. V was trimmed by 5 bases and J by 4 bases, leaving 11 bases between them. This CDR3 is built from 14 residues. CDR3: CASSPGTLNEKLFF. The CDR3 DNA reads as TGTGCCAGCAGCCCCGGGACTCTTAATGAAAAACTGTTTTTT.

This chain connects TRBV2 to TRBJ1-5, with 7 bases identical to TRBD1. Germline assignment: CDR1 SNHLY and CDR2 FYNNEI. The V and J ends lost 7 bases and 3 bases, in that order; junction bases with no gene match: 3. This CDR3 is built from 13 residues. CDR3 coding DNA: TGTGCCAGCACCGGACAGGTCAATCAGCCCCAGCATTTT. This sequence encodes CASTGQVNQPQHF. The variable domain in full, completed from reference TRBV2 and TRBJ1-5, reads EPEVTQTPSHQVTQMGQEVILRCVPISNHLYFYWYRQILGQKVEFLVSFYNNEISEKSEIFDDQFSVERPDGSNFTLKIRSTKLEDSAMYFCASTGQVNQPQHFGDGTRLSIL.